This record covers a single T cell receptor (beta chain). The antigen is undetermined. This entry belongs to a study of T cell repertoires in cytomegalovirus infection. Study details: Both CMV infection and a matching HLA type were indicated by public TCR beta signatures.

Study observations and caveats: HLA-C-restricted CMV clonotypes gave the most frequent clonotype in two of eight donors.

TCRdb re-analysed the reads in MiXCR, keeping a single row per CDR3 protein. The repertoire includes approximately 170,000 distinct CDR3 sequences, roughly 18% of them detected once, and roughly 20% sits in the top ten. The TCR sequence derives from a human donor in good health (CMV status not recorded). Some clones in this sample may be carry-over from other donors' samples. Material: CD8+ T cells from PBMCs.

The CDR3 DNA is TGTGCCAGCAGCTTAGATCAAGCGGGCCCCCAAGAGACCCAGTACTTC. Amino acid sequence: CASSLDQAGPQETQYF. V and J are TRBV11-3 and TRBJ2-5; a possible D gene is TRBD2 (6 bases). This CDR3 is 16 amino acids long. V dropped 0 bases and J dropped 1 base, with 12 bases sitting between them. From germline, CDR1 is SGHNT and CDR2 YENEEA.